This passage covers 20 T cell receptor beta chains from one sample sequenced in a study of T cell changes during pregnancy in multiple sclerosis (dated by TCRdb to the late 2010s). Libraries came from the immunoSEQ multiplex PCR assay. TCRdb retrieved this table from immuneACCESS and kept in-frame rearrangements only. Not all clones are present; in checked studies, unresolved V genes account for under half, and no reason is known for the remainder. This sample lists approximately 63,000 clones; approximately 92% were detected once. Of the sample, 2% falls within the top ten clones. The material was peripheral blood, obtained in the third trimester of pregnancy. The receptors originated from a female donor in good health, enrolled as a control in a pregnancy study.

This clone was observed a single time. This sequence joins TRBV5-1 and TRBJ2-3; tentatively, D is TRBD2 (5 bases). The V end lost 2 bases, the J end lost 2 bases, and 6 bases lay between the germline ends. Germline V CDR1 and CDR2: SGHRS, YFSETQ. The CDR3 runs 13 residues. In DNA form, the CDR3 reads TGCGCCAGCAGCTTCCGGGACACAGATACGCAGTATTTT. It yields the protein CASSFRDTDTQYF.

This chain connects TRBV27 to TRBJ1-4; a possible D gene is TRBD1 (5 bases). This CDR3 is 15 amino acids long. Germline lookup yields CDR1 MNHEY and CDR2 SMNVEV (reference sequence). Trimming cost V 1 base and J 6 bases, with 12 bases left between them. CDR3 region: CASSLLGGVDEKLFF. In DNA, the CDR3 is TGTGCCAGCAGTTTATTGGGAGGGGTAGATGAAAAACTGTTTTTT.

The J gene is TRBJ1-2, the V gene TRBV30; D remains ambiguous. Germline CDR1 and CDR2: GTSNPN and SVGIG (reference sequence). V was shortened by 0 bases and J by 8 bases, with 13 bases between the two germline ends. The CDR3 totals 13 residues. CDR3 nucleotides: TGTGCCTGGAGTGTGGAGCGGTTGGGGGGCTACACCTTC. It is translated as CAWSVERLGGYTF.

This clone has a single count. The rearrangement uses TRBV29-1 and TRBJ2-1; 7 bases are a match to TRBD1. Germline V gene sequence: CDR1 SQVTM, CDR2 ANQGSEA. V trimming: 4 bases; J trimming: 6 bases; junction bases outside the gene matches: 18. The CDR3 runs 17 residues. The CDR3 spells CSVGVLVGDSYVNEQFF. The DNA of the CDR3 is TGCAGCGTTGGGGTGTTAGTGGGGGACAGTTATGTCAATGAGCAGTTCTTC.

The CDR3 DNA follows: TGTGCTAGTGGTTTGTCCCGAAGGGGGCTGGGGGCCAACTATGGCTACACCTTC. Its protein product is CASGLSRRGLGANYGYTF. The J gene is TRBJ1-2, the V gene TRBV12-5; 7 bases are shared with TRBD1. The CDR3 length is 18 residues. CDR1 and CDR2 from the germline V gene are LGHNT and FRNRAP. The V and J ends lost 2 bases and 2 bases, in that order; junction bases with no gene match: 14.

The chain carries TRBV6-5 and TRBJ1-2; possible D gene TRBD1, 5 bases. V gave up 5 bases and J gave up 0 bases, with 10 bases separating them. The CDR3 spans 14 residues. CDR1 and CDR2 (germline): MNHEY, SVGAGI. CDR3 region: CASSRGLSNYGYTF. The CDR3 DNA follows: TGTGCCAGCAGTAGGGGCTTATCTAACTATGGCTACACCTTC.

The J gene is TRBJ2-1, the V gene TRBV6-4, with 12 bases lining up with TRBD2. The trim removed 5 bases at V and 4 bases at J, leaving 6 bases unmatched. Germline values: CDR1 MRHNA, CDR2 SNTAGT. This CDR3 comprises 16 residues. CDR3 nucleotides: TGTGCCAGCAGTTCAACCGGGACTAGCGGGTACAATGAGCAGTTCTTC. This codes for CASSSTGTSGYNEQFF.

The rearrangement links TRBV18 to TRBJ2-5, with D possibly matching TRBD2 (6 bases). Trimming cost V 3 bases and J 3 bases, with 14 bases left between them. Germline V CDR1 and CDR2: KGHSH, LQKENI. The CDR3 covers 15 residues. The CDR3 region is CASSPPTRGEETQYF. For the CDR3, the DNA is TGTGCCAGCTCACCCCCGACTAGGGGAGAAGAGACCCAGTACTTC.

This chain uses TRBV4-2 with TRBJ2-7; 11 positions match TRBD2. Per the germline V gene, CDR1 is LGHNA and CDR2 is YNFKEQ. This CDR3 is built from 15 residues. After removal of 8 bases from V and 4 bases from J, the junction contained 10 bases not matched to a gene. Written as DNA, the CDR3 is TGTGCCAGCCGCCCAGAGGTAGCGGGGGGGTACGAGCAGTACTTC. Its protein is CASRPEVAGGYEQYF.

The V call is TRBV23-1, the J call TRBJ1-1; tentative D call: TRBD1 (5 bases). TRBV23-1 is flagged as an ORF with uncertain function. CDR3 length: 16 residues. With 3 bases removed from V and 4 bases from J, the gap between germline ends came to 18 bases. DNA of the CDR3: TGCGCCAGCAGTCAGCCGCCCGACAGATTGTGCACTGAAGCTTTCTTT. This gives the protein CASSQPPDRLCTEAFF.

The chain recombines TRBV7-9 with TRBJ1-2; a weak D match, TRBD1 (5 bases). The V end was cut by 1 base, the J end by 4 bases, with 13 bases between. Germline lookup yields CDR1 SEHNR and CDR2 FQNEAQ (reference sequence). The CDR3 has 15 amino acids. The CDR3 here is CASSLDKRGSYGYTF. CDR3 sequence (DNA): TGTGCCAGCAGCTTAGACAAAAGGGGATCCTATGGCTACACCTTC.

The V gene is TRBV6-5, the J gene TRBJ2-3; D may be TRBD2 (6 bases). Trimming left V 4 bases short and J 8 bases short, with 13 bases between. The CDR3 runs 13 residues. The germline gives CDR1 MNHEY, CDR2 SVGAGI. The CDR3 bases are TGTGCCAGCAGTTCAGCCCAGGGAGGTACGCAGTATTTT. It codes for CASSSAQGGTQYF.

V is TRBV5-1 and J is TRBJ1-1, with D maybe TRBD1 (5 bases). Germline-derived CDR1 and CDR2 are SGHRS and YFSETQ. The CDR3 is 16 amino acids. Trimming pared 0 bases from V and 0 bases from J, leaving 12 bases between. The chain's CDR3 is CASSLGADRLNTEAFF. CDR3 nucleotide sequence: TGCGCCAGCAGCTTGGGGGCCGACAGATTGAACACTGAAGCTTTCTTT.

This sequence joins TRBV9 and TRBJ1-5, with D possibly matching TRBD1 (5 bases). This CDR3 contains 14 residues. Germline V CDR1 and CDR2: SGDLS, YYNGEE. Trimming cost V 3 bases and J 2 bases, with 9 bases left between them. Here the CDR3 reads CASSADSRNQPQHF. CDR3 bases: TGTGCCAGCAGCGCAGACAGCCGCAATCAGCCCCAGCATTTT.

The V call is TRBV7-7, the J call TRBJ2-5, with D possibly TRBD1 on 6 matching bases. The CDR3 sequence is 15 residues long. Germline V gene sequence: CDR1 SSHAT, CDR2 FNYEAQ (reference sequence). CDR3 nucleotides: TGTGCTAGCCGTTCAATAAGGGACAAGCAAGAGACCCAGTACTTC. Its protein is CASRSIRDKQETQYF. The full variable domain, completed using reference TRBV7-7 and TRBJ2-5, is GAGVSQSPRYKVTKRGQDVTLRCDPISSHATLYWYQQALGQGPEFLTYFNYEAQPDKSGLPSDRFSAERPEGSISTLTIQRTEQRDSAMYRCASRSIRDKQETQYFGPGTRLLVL.

The rearrangement joins TRBV4-2 to TRBJ2-5; D is unclear. This CDR3 spans 14 amino acids. Germline CDR1 is LGHNA and CDR2 is YNFKEQ. Trimming left V 4 bases short and J 4 bases short, with 13 bases between. CDR3 in amino acids: CASSPGAGTETQYF. CDR3 nucleotides: TGTGCCAGCAGCCCTGGCGCAGGTACAGAGACCCAGTACTTC.

The gene calls are TRBV7-9 and TRBJ1-2; no clear D gene. V shed 1 base and J shed 0 bases, with 12 bases lying between them. Germline V lookup: CDR1 SEHNR, CDR2 FQNEAQ (reference sequence). CDR3 size: 16 residues. The CDR3 protein is CASSLVGSTSNYGYTF. For the CDR3, the DNA is TGTGCCAGCAGCTTAGTGGGCAGCACCTCTAACTATGGCTACACCTTC.

This chain joins TRBV18 and TRBJ1-4; TRBD1 matches at 7 bases. The CDR3 spans 14 residues. V was pared by 3 bases and J by 6 bases, with 4 bases of the junction left unmatched. Germline V CDR1 and CDR2: KGHSH, LQKENI. This CDR3 reads CASSPGQEHEKLFF. CDR3 nucleotides: TGTGCCAGCTCACCTGGACAGGAACATGAAAAACTGTTTTTT.

The gene calls are TRBV18 and TRBJ1-1, with D possibly being TRBD1 (6 bases). Germline values: CDR1 KGHSH, CDR2 LQKENI. This CDR3 is built from 14 residues. V was clipped by 6 bases and J by 3 bases, with 14 bases between them. In nucleotides, the CDR3 is TGTGCCAGCTCCAAGACAGGCTGGGACACTGAAGCTTTCTTT. Encoded protein: CASSKTGWDTEAFF.

The chain recombines TRBV18 with TRBJ2-5, with a tentative D call TRBD1 (5 bases). V lost 2 bases and J 1 base, leaving 11 bases between the germline ends. This CDR3 has 15 amino acids. CDR1 is KGHSH, CDR2 LQKENI, per germline. The CDR3 nucleotides read TGTGCCAGCTCACCATTTAAGGGGTCCCAAGAGACCCAGTACTTC. The encoded protein is CASSPFKGSQETQYF.